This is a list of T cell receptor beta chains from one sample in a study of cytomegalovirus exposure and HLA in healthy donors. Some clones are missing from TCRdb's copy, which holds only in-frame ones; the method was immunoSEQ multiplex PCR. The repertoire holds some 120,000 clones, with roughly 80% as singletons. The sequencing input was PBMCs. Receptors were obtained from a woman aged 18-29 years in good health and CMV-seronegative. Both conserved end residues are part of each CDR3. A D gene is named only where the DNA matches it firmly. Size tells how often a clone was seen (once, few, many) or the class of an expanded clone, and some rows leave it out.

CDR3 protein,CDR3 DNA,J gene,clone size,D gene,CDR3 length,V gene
CASSFIQGAKTQYF,TGTGCCAGCAGTTTCATACAGGGTGCAAAGACCCAGTACTTC,TRBJ2-5,-,-,14,TRBV27
CAWSPDPGQKSYEQYF,TGTGCCTGGAGTCCGGACCCGGGACAAAAATCCTACGAGCAGTACTTC,TRBJ2-7,-,-,16,TRBV30
CASSFLELGFNEQFF,TGCGCCAGCAGCTTTCTGGAGTTAGGATTCAATGAGCAGTTCTTC,TRBJ2-1,-,-,15,TRBV5-1
CASSLGEPGTGMNIQYF,TGCGCCAGCAGCTTGGGGGAACCCGGGACAGGGATGAACATTCAGTACTTC,TRBJ2-4,-,TRBD1,17,TRBV5-1
CASSFGPSLGYTF,TGTGCCAGCAGTTTTGGTCCTTCCCTAGGCTACACCTTC,TRBJ1-2,-,-,13,TRBV6-5
CASSESDRVNTEAFF,TGCGCCAGCAGTGAGTCGGACAGGGTGAACACTGAAGCTTTCTTT,TRBJ1-1,-,TRBD1,15,TRBV10-1
CSASVVRKGGTEAFF,TGCAGCGCCTCGGTGGTCAGGAAAGGAGGAACTGAAGCTTTCTTT,TRBJ1-1,-,-,15,TRBV29-1
CASSPREGGDKRQYF,TGCGCCAGCAGCCCCAGGGAGGGAGGTGATAAGAGGCAGTACTTC,TRBJ2-5,-,TRBD2,15,TRBV5-1
CASSSTGTTDTQYF,TGTGCCAGCAGCTCAACAGGGACCACAGATACGCAGTATTTT,TRBJ2-3,-,-,14,TRBV7-2
CASSQFDRVGYEQYF,TGTGCCAGCAGCCAATTCGACAGGGTGGGCTACGAGCAGTACTTC,TRBJ2-7,-,TRBD1,15,TRBV14
CASTLDRHPERYTF,TGTGCCAGCACCCTGGACAGGCACCCGGAAAGGTACACCTTC,TRBJ1-2,-,TRBD1,14,TRBV5-4
CASSLSDRGSSYNSPLHF,TGCGCCAGCAGCCTATCAGACAGGGGAAGCTCCTATAATTCACCCCTCCACTTT,TRBJ1-6,-,TRBD1,18,TRBV5-1
CASGLAVRGNEQYF,TGTGCCAGCGGACTAGCGGTAAGGGGGAACGAGCAGTACTTC,TRBJ2-7,once,TRBD2,14,TRBV2
CSAHRGNYGYTF,TGCAGCGCCCACAGGGGTAACTATGGCTACACCTTC,TRBJ1-2,once,TRBD1,12,TRBV29-1
CASSLHRTSGTNTQYF,TGCGCCAGCAGTCTGCATCGGACTAGCGGGACAAATACGCAGTATTTT,TRBJ2-3,-,TRBD2,16,TRBV10-1
CAIPGLIDNEQFF,TGTGCCATTCCCGGACTAATTGACAATGAGCAGTTCTTC,TRBJ2-1,-,-,13,TRBV19
CASSRTGGGEQYF,TGTGCCAGCAGCCGGACAGGGGGCGGCGAGCAGTACTTC,TRBJ2-7,-,TRBD1,13,TRBV7-9
CASSLEGLAGSYEQYF,TGCGCCAGCAGCTTGGAGGGACTAGCGGGCTCCTACGAGCAGTACTTC,TRBJ2-7,-,TRBD2,16,TRBV5-1
CASSLAGSSSYEQYF,TGTGCCAGCAGCTTAGCGGGAAGTAGCTCCTACGAGCAGTACTTC,TRBJ2-7,few,TRBD2,15,TRBV27
CASSGGQMNTEAFF,TGTGCCAGCTCAGGGGGACAGATGAACACTGAAGCTTTCTTT,TRBJ1-1,once,TRBD1,14,TRBV18
CSLQGTSGARGDTQYF,TGCAGCCTTCAGGGGACTAGCGGGGCCCGAGGGGATACGCAGTATTTT,TRBJ2-3,-,TRBD2,16,TRBV29-1
CASSEAAGAVSNGQFF,TGTGCCAGCAGTGAAGCGGCGGGAGCGGTGTCCAATGGGCAGTTCTTC,TRBJ2-1,once,TRBD2,16,TRBV6-1
CASSELLAKNIQYF,TGTGCCAGCAGTGAACTCTTAGCCAAAAACATTCAGTACTTC,TRBJ2-4,once,-,14,TRBV6-1
CATSREAGNYEQYF,TGTGCCACCAGCAGAGAGGCAGGGAACTACGAGCAGTACTTC,TRBJ2-7,-,-,14,TRBV15
CASSSKNTEAFF,TGTGCCAGCAGCTCCAAGAACACTGAAGCTTTCTTT,TRBJ1-1,few,-,12,TRBV5-4
CASSEALTHNYEQYF,TGTGCCAGCAGTGAAGCGCTTACCCACAACTACGAGCAGTACTTC,TRBJ2-7,-,-,15,TRBV2
CASSAGFSYEQYF,TGTGCCAGCAGTGCAGGGTTTTCCTACGAGCAGTACTTC,TRBJ2-7,-,-,13,TRBV6-5
CASSFPGDSARFF,TGCGCCAGCAGCTTCCCCGGGGACTCAGCGCGGTTCTTC,TRBJ2-1,few,-,13,TRBV5-1